This T cell receptor (beta chain) was recorded in a study of T-cell memory formation after mild COVID-19. Concerning this clonotype itself: What it binds is not known.

Study-wide points: Largely, contracting CD4+ clones fell within CM and EM, and contracting CD8+ clones within EMRA.

Per the germline V gene, CDR1 is DFQATT and CDR2 is SNEGSKA (reference sequence). This CDR3 region has 15 residues. V gave up 0 bases and J gave up 5 bases; unmatched junction bases: 6. TCRdb used MiXCR to reprocess the 5' RACE reads, holding one entry per CDR3 protein. The sample includes more than 150,000 distinct CDR3 sequences, 20% to 25% of them seen just once. The sequence came from an adult woman who had mild COVID-19 (a few samples of this study predate the infection). Cell type and time point are not known. Sample: PBMCs or a T cell subset sorted from them (not recorded which). The V call is TRBV20-1, the J call TRBJ2-7, with TRBD2 matching over 11 bases. The DNA of the CDR3 is TGCAGTGCTAGAGATACTAGCGGGGGAACACACGAGCAGTACTTC. Protein sequence: CSARDTSGGTHEQYF.